This paragraph reports one TCR beta chain. Ages ranged from roughly 18 to 95 years, with residence in 24 US areas. Recovered Cohort 3 donors showed two negative PCRs, clearance, or symptom resolution. These data originate in a study of blood T cell repertoires in COVID-19. Study-wide background: T cells, B-cell-depleted T cells, or PBMCs provided the cDNA or gDNA that served as material.

Germline CDR1 is SGHRS and CDR2 is YFSETQ. This CDR3 comprises 13 residues. Trimming cost V 3 bases and J 4 bases, with 10 bases left between them. Clones were sequenced by immunoSEQ multiplex PCR, and TCRdb holds only the in-frame ones, with some missing. The sample lists 260,000 or so clones, 85% occurring once. The TCR sequence derives from a woman aged 45-65 years who had recovered from COVID-19. The chain employs TRBV5-1 and TRBJ1-1, with a weak D call TRBD1 (6 bases). Sequenced input: PBMCs or T cells enriched from blood (not recorded which). The CDR3 is CASSWDTGTEAFF. The CDR3 nucleotides read TGCGCCAGCAGCTGGGACACTGGCACTGAAGCTTTCTTT.